The TCR beta chain under discussion was sequenced for a study of blood T cell repertoires in COVID-19. Study-level information: Sites across the United States, Italy and Spain contributed samples from acute and convalescent COVID-19.

The repertoire was sequenced with immunoSEQ multiplex PCR; TCRdb's copy has only in-frame clones and lacks some. The sample has some 260,000 clones, about 88% seen once. Per germline, CDR1 GTSNPN and CDR2 SVGIG (reference sequence). V dropped 2 bases and J dropped 1 base, with 8 bases sitting between them. This CDR3 is built from 13 residues. Sequencing was carried out using peripheral blood. The V call is TRBV30, the J call TRBJ1-2; D remains ambiguous. The TCR originated in a woman aged 40 to 50 who had recovered from COVID-19. DNA for the CDR3: TGTGCCTGGAGTCCACCGGTTAACTATGGCTACACCTTC. Its protein product is CAWSPPVNYGYTF.